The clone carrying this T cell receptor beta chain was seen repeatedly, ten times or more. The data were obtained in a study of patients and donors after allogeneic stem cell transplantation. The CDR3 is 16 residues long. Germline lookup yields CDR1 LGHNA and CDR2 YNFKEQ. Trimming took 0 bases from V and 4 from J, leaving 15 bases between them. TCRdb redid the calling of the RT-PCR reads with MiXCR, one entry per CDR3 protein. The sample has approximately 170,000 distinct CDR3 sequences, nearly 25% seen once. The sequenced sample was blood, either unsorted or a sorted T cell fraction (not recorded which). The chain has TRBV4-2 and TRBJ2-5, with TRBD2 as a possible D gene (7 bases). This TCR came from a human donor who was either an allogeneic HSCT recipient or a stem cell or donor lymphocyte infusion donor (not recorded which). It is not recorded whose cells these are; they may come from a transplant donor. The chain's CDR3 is CASSQEGGGARETQYF. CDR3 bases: TGTGCCAGCAGCCAAGAGGGTGGGGGGGCACGAGAGACCCAGTACTTC.